This is a list of T cell receptor beta chains from one sample in a study of shared T cell receptors in the human thymus. Sequencing used immunoSEQ multiplex PCR; TCRdb keeps in-frame clones, though not all of them. The sample lists approximately 490,000 clones; approximately 78% were seen once. This sample also belongs to another study, concerning human thymus T cells.

What was sequenced was thymocytes. Receptors originate from a boy in the first two years of life with a congenital heart defect. Both conserved end residues are part of each CDR3. The order of the fields is CDR3 DNA, CDR3 protein, D gene, V gene, CDR3 length, J gene, clone size. The D gene is left open where the match is weak. Some rows mark clone size as missing; the rest say once, few, many or name a class of expanded clone.

DNA: TGTGCCAGCAGCTTTGGGAGGGGGAAAGGCTACACCTTC
CDR3: CASSFGRGKGYTF
D: NA
V: TRBV7-8
length: 13
J: TRBJ1-2
size: few

DNA: TGTGCCACCAGCAGAGATATCTACTACGAGCAGTACTTC
CDR3: CATSRDIYYEQYF
D: NA
V: TRBV15
length: 13
J: TRBJ2-7
size: NA

DNA: TGTGCCAGCAGCTTAGGTGGACTAGCGCCCAATGAGCAGTTCTTC
CDR3: CASSLGGLAPNEQFF
D: TRBD2
V: TRBV7-2
length: 15
J: TRBJ2-1
size: NA

DNA: TGTGCCAGCAGCTTAGGCGCAGGCCGAGCTAACTATGGCTACACCTTC
CDR3: CASSLGAGRANYGYTF
D: NA
V: TRBV11-2
length: 16
J: TRBJ1-2
size: NA

DNA: TGTGCCAGCAGCCAAGAGACTAGCGGGGGCCCGAGCTCCTACAATGAGCAGTTCTTC
CDR3: CASSQETSGGPSSYNEQFF
D: TRBD2
V: TRBV4-2
length: 19
J: TRBJ2-1
size: NA

DNA: TGTGCCAGCAGTTTTAGCAATACCCGCTACGAGCAGTACTTC
CDR3: CASSFSNTRYEQYF
D: NA
V: TRBV28
length: 14
J: TRBJ2-7
size: NA

DNA: TGTGCCTGGAGACCGGGACTAGCAACCTACAATGAGCAGTTCTTC
CDR3: CAWRPGLATYNEQFF
D: TRBD2
V: TRBV30
length: 15
J: TRBJ2-1
size: NA

DNA: TGCGCCAGCAGCTTCCCGGGACAGAGCTACGAGCAGTACTTC
CDR3: CASSFPGQSYEQYF
D: TRBD1
V: TRBV5-1
length: 14
J: TRBJ2-7
size: once

DNA: TGTGCCAGCAGCCCCGGACACCTCTACGAGCAGTACTTC
CDR3: CASSPGHLYEQYF
D: NA
V: TRBV7-6
length: 13
J: TRBJ2-7
size: NA

DNA: TGTGCCAGCAGTGAGAGGAGGGGCCGGCCCTACAATGAGCAGTTCTTC
CDR3: CASSERRGRPYNEQFF
D: NA
V: TRBV2
length: 16
J: TRBJ2-1
size: NA

DNA: TGCGCCAGCAGGAAGACAGGGAGCAATGAGCAGTTCTTC
CDR3: CASRKTGSNEQFF
D: TRBD1
V: TRBV10-1
length: 13
J: TRBJ2-1
size: once

DNA: TGTGCCAGCAGTTTCCTCAGCGGGAGCTCCTACGAGCAGTACTTC
CDR3: CASSFLSGSSYEQYF
D: TRBD2
V: TRBV27
length: 15
J: TRBJ2-7
size: NA

DNA: TGTGCCAGCACCGGGGTTCCGGGTGCGCCCCAAGAGACCCAGTACTTC
CDR3: CASTGVPGAPQETQYF
D: NA
V: TRBV28
length: 16
J: TRBJ2-5
size: NA

DNA: TGTGCCAGCTCCCAGGGAGGTGGCTACGAGCAGTACTTC
CDR3: CASSQGGGYEQYF
D: NA
V: TRBV9
length: 13
J: TRBJ2-7
size: NA

DNA: TGTGCCAGCAGCTCGGGCCCCCGGGACAGCTTCAATCAGCCCCAGCATTTT
CDR3: CASSSGPRDSFNQPQHF
D: TRBD1
V: TRBV7-6
length: 17
J: TRBJ1-5
size: few

DNA: TGTGCCAGCAGTTCGCTACCTAGCGGGAGCCCCTATGAGCAGTTCTTC
CDR3: CASSSLPSGSPYEQFF
D: TRBD2
V: TRBV6-5
length: 16
J: TRBJ2-1
size: NA

DNA: TGTGCCAGCAGTGAAGCGAACCCGCGGGGGGGGAGCAATCAGCCCCAGCATTTT
CDR3: CASSEANPRGGSNQPQHF
D: NA
V: TRBV2
length: 18
J: TRBJ1-5
size: NA

DNA: TGCGCCAGCAGCCAAGCGGAGCTGACTGAAGCTTTCTTT
CDR3: CASSQAELTEAFF
D: NA
V: TRBV4-1
length: 13
J: TRBJ1-1
size: few

DNA: TGTGCCAGCAGCCGAGGGGACTCCTCCTACAATGAGCAGTTCTTC
CDR3: CASSRGDSSYNEQFF
D: NA
V: TRBV7-6
length: 15
J: TRBJ2-1
size: NA

DNA: TGTGCCAGCAGCCAAGCCTCGGAGACCCTTGAAAAACTGTTTTTT
CDR3: CASSQASETLEKLFF
D: NA
V: TRBV4-2
length: 15
J: TRBJ1-4
size: NA

DNA: TGTGCCAGCAGCCAGCCCGACAGGGCTAGGAATGAGCAGTTCTTC
CDR3: CASSQPDRARNEQFF
D: TRBD1
V: TRBV14
length: 15
J: TRBJ2-1
size: NA

DNA: TGTGCCAGCAGCCAAGTCGGGACTAGCGGGAGTTCCTACGAGCAGTACTTC
CDR3: CASSQVGTSGSSYEQYF
D: TRBD2
V: TRBV4-2
length: 17
J: TRBJ2-7
size: NA

DNA: TGTGCCAGCAGCTCCTACGGCGTGGGTAGCGGGAGGATTGTCGGGGAGCTGTTTTTT
CDR3: CASSSYGVGSGRIVGELFF
D: TRBD2
V: TRBV27
length: 19
J: TRBJ2-2
size: NA

DNA: TGCGCCAGCAGCCAAGCCGAAAGGGGAACTGAAGCTTTCTTT
CDR3: CASSQAERGTEAFF
D: NA
V: TRBV4-3
length: 14
J: TRBJ1-1
size: NA

DNA: TGTGCCAGCAGCTTAGAGTTGGGCAGGATTACCTACGAGCAGTACTTC
CDR3: CASSLELGRITYEQYF
D: NA
V: TRBV7-2
length: 16
J: TRBJ2-7
size: few

DNA: TGTGCCAGCGGGGGGGCGCGAGGGCAATACGAGCAGTACTTC
CDR3: CASGGARGQYEQYF
D: NA
V: TRBV28
length: 14
J: TRBJ2-7
size: NA

DNA: TGTGCCAGTAGTATACACGGTCCGGGAGCGTTTGAGCAGTTCTTC
CDR3: CASSIHGPGAFEQFF
D: NA
V: TRBV19
length: 15
J: TRBJ2-1
size: NA

DNA: TGTGCCTGGAGTACTGGGGGACAGGGAGGAGAGACCCAGTACTTC
CDR3: CAWSTGGQGGETQYF
D: TRBD1
V: TRBV30
length: 15
J: TRBJ2-5
size: NA

DNA: TGCGCCAGCAGCCAAAGTATGAGCGGGAGGCCCAATACGCAGTATTTT
CDR3: CASSQSMSGRPNTQYF
D: TRBD2
V: TRBV4-1
length: 16
J: TRBJ2-3
size: NA

DNA: TGCGCCAGCAGCCAAGATCCTAGCGCGAACACCGGGGAGCTGTTTTTT
CDR3: CASSQDPSANTGELFF
D: NA
V: TRBV4-1
length: 16
J: TRBJ2-2
size: NA

DNA: TGTGCCATCAGTGAGGTGGACAGGGGGGGATACGAGCAGTACTTC
CDR3: CAISEVDRGGYEQYF
D: TRBD1
V: TRBV10-3
length: 15
J: TRBJ2-7
size: NA

DNA: TGTGCCAGTGGACAGGGGAGCAGTTACACCGGGGAGCTGTTTTTT
CDR3: CASGQGSSYTGELFF
D: TRBD1
V: TRBV27
length: 15
J: TRBJ2-2
size: few

DNA: TGTGCCAGCAGCCAAGACGGGACAGGGGGGTACGAGCAGTACTTC
CDR3: CASSQDGTGGYEQYF
D: TRBD1
V: TRBV14
length: 15
J: TRBJ2-7
size: NA

DNA: TGTGCCAGCAGCCCCCTACTAGGACCTACCGGGACAGGGAGTTTCTTT
CDR3: CASSPLLGPTGTGSFF
D: TRBD1
V: TRBV7-9
length: 16
J: TRBJ1-1
size: NA

DNA: TGTGCCAGCAGCTCCGGGACTAGCGGGAGAGAGGCCATTGACTACGAGCAGTACTTC
CDR3: CASSSGTSGREAIDYEQYF
D: TRBD2
V: TRBV7-6
length: 19
J: TRBJ2-7
size: NA

DNA: TGTGCCAGCAGTGATACAGTCGATACAGGGGACCGGCAAGATACGCAGTATTTT
CDR3: CASSDTVDTGDRQDTQYF
D: TRBD1
V: TRBV6-1
length: 18
J: TRBJ2-3
size: few

DNA: TGTGCCAGCAGCCCTGTTAGCGGGAGCCATGAGCAGTTCTTC
CDR3: CASSPVSGSHEQFF
D: TRBD2
V: TRBV27
length: 14
J: TRBJ2-1
size: NA

DNA: TGTGCCGGCGCCTTTAGCGGGAAGACCAAAAACATTCAGTACTTC
CDR3: CAGAFSGKTKNIQYF
D: TRBD2
V: TRBV6-4
length: 15
J: TRBJ2-4
size: few

DNA: TGTGCCAGCAGTTGGACCGCGAGTCAGGGGGGCTACGAGCAGTACTTC
CDR3: CASSWTASQGGYEQYF
D: NA
V: TRBV27
length: 16
J: TRBJ2-7
size: NA

DNA: TGCGCCAGCAGCCAAGAAGGGACTTTAGCGGGAGGGCTGCACGAGCAGTACTTC
CDR3: CASSQEGTLAGGLHEQYF
D: TRBD2
V: TRBV4-3
length: 18
J: TRBJ2-7
size: once

DNA: TGTGCCAGCAGTTCCACAGACAGGGCCCTCACTAACTATGGCTACACCTTC
CDR3: CASSSTDRALTNYGYTF
D: TRBD1
V: TRBV25-1
length: 17
J: TRBJ1-2
size: NA

DNA: TGCAGCGCCAACATCGGGGTAGCGGGTATCACGGGGGGGCTAAACATTCAGTACTTC
CDR3: CSANIGVAGITGGLNIQYF
D: TRBD2
V: TRBV29-1
length: 19
J: TRBJ2-4
size: once